A selection of T cell receptor beta chains follows, all from one sample in a study of cytomegalovirus exposure and HLA in healthy donors. The assay was immunoSEQ multiplex PCR, and TCRdb's table has in-frame clones only and misses some. The profile shows around 160,000 clones, about 89% of them singletons. Sequencing used PBMCs. The receptor source for this set is a woman in her late teens or twenties in good health and CMV-seropositive. Both conserved end residues are part of each CDR3. A D gene is named only where the DNA matches it firmly. Some rows mark clone size as missing; the rest say once, few, many or name a class of expanded clone.

TRBD1	TRBV19	TRBJ2-5	-	CASSISTGQGKETQYF	TGTGCCAGTAGTATCTCTACGGGACAGGGAAAGGAGACCCAGTACTTC
TRBD2	TRBV6-5	TRBJ2-5	-	CASSYGSSGVQETQYF	TGTGCCAGCAGTTACGGGTCTAGCGGGGTACAAGAGACCCAGTACTTC
TRBD1	TRBV28	TRBJ1-5	-	CASSRTGQVISNQPQHF	TGTGCCAGCAGTCGGACTGGACAGGTTATTAGCAATCAGCCCCAGCATTTT
-	TRBV7-9	TRBJ1-6	-	CASSLESGFSPLHF	TGTGCCAGCAGCTTAGAGTCTGGATTTAGCCCCCTCCACTTT
-	TRBV5-1	TRBJ2-7	-	CASSQGLTVLEQYF	TGCGCCAGCAGCCAGGGACTTACGGTCCTCGAGCAGTACTTC
-	TRBV18	TRBJ1-1	-	CASSTRAGASTEAFF	TGTGCCAGCTCAACCCGAGCAGGGGCGAGTACTGAAGCTTTCTTT
-	TRBV7-3	TRBJ2-3	-	CASSSISSGKDTDTQYF	TGTGCCAGCAGCTCCATCTCGTCCGGGAAGGATACAGATACGCAGTATTTT
TRBD2	TRBV28	TRBJ2-5	few	CASSLTSGGQETQYF	TGTGCCAGCAGTTTAACCAGCGGGGGTCAAGAGACCCAGTACTTC
-	TRBV5-4	TRBJ2-7	-	CASSLGGRTYEQYF	TGTGCCAGCAGCCTAGGAGGGAGGACTTACGAGCAGTACTTC
TRBD1	TRBV6-1	TRBJ2-1	-	CASSVGQFYNEQFF	TGTGCCAGCAGTGTGGGACAGTTTTACAATGAGCAGTTCTTC